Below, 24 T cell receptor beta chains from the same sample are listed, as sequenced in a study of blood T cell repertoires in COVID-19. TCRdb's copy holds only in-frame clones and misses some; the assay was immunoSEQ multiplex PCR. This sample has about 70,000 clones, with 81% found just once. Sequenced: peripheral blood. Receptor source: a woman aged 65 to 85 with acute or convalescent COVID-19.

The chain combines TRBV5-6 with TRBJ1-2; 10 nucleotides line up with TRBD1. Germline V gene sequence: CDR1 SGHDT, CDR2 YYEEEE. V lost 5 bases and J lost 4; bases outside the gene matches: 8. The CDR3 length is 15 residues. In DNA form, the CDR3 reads TGTGCCAGCAGGTCGGGACAGGGGACGTTCTATGGCTACACCTTC. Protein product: CASRSGQGTFYGYTF.

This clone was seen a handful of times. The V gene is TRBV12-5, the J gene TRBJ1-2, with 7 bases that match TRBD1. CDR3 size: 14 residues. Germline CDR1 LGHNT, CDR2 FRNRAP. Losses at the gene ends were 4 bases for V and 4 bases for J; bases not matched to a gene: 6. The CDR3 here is CASGSTGRTYGYTF. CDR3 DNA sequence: TGTGCTAGTGGTTCGACAGGGCGGACCTATGGCTACACCTTC. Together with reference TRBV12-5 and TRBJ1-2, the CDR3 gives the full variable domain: DARVTQTPRHKVTEMGQEVTMRCQPILGHNTVFWYRQTMMQGLELLAYFRNRAPLDDSGMPKDRFSAEMPDATLATLKIQPSEPRDSAVYFCASGSTGRTYGYTFGSGTRLTVV.

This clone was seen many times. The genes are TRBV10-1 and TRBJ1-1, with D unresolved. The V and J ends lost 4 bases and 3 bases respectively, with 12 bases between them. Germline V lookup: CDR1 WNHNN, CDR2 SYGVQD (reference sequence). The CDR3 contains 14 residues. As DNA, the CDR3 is TGCGCCAGCAGTGCCTCCTCACGAGACACTGAAGCTTTCTTT. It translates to CASSASSRDTEAFF.

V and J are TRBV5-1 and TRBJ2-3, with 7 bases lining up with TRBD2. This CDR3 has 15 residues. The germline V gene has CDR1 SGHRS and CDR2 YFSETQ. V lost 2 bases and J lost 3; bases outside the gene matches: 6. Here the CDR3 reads CASSFGRERTDTQYF. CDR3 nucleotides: TGCGCCAGCAGCTTCGGGCGGGAGCGAACAGATACGCAGTATTTT.

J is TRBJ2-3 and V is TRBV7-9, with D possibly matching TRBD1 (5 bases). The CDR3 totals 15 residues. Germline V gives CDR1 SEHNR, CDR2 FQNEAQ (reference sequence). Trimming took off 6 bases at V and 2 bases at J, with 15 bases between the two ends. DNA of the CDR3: TGTGCCAGCAGTTCCAGGGTAGAGGCCACAGATACGCAGTATTTT. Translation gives CASSSRVEATDTQYF.

The CDR3: CASSPGRGAGENEQFF. The CDR3 region has the DNA TGTGCCAGCAGCCCAGGCCGTGGGGCAGGGGAGAATGAGCAGTTCTTC. The genes are TRBV7-3 and TRBJ2-1; a possible D gene is TRBD1 (6 bases). The germline V and J ends were trimmed by 5 bases and 7 bases, with 21 bases remaining between them. The CDR3 length is 16 residues. Germline CDR1 is SGHTA and CDR2 is FQGTGA.

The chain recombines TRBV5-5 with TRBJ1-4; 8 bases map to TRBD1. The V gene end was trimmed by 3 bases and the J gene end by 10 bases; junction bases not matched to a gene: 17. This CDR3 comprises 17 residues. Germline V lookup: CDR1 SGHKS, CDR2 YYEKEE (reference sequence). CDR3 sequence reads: CASSSAGTGQQRVKLFF. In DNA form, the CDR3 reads TGTGCCAGCAGCTCAGCGGGGACAGGTCAACAGCGGGTAAAACTGTTTTTT.

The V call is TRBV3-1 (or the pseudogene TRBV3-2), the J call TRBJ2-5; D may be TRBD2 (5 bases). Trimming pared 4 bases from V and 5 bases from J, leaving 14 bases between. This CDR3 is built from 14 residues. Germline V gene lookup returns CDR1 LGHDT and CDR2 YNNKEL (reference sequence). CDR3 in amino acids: CASSPRTGEETQYF. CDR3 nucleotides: TGTGCCAGCAGCCCTCGGACCGGGGAGGAGACCCAGTACTTC.

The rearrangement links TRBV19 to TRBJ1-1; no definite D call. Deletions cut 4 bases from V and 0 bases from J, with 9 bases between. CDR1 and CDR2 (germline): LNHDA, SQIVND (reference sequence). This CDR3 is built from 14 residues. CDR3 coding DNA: TGTGCCAGTAGTAGAACAGTTTTGAACACTGAAGCTTTCTTT. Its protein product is CASSRTVLNTEAFF.

The CDR3 loop is CASSPGINEQFF. The CDR3 bases are TGTGCCAGCAGCCCGGGGATAAATGAGCAGTTCTTC. The chain links TRBV9 to TRBJ2-1; D might be TRBD2 (5 bases). Germline V gene lookup returns CDR1 SGDLS and CDR2 YYNGEE. The V and J ends lost 4 bases and 7 bases respectively, with 9 bases between them. This CDR3 region has 12 residues.

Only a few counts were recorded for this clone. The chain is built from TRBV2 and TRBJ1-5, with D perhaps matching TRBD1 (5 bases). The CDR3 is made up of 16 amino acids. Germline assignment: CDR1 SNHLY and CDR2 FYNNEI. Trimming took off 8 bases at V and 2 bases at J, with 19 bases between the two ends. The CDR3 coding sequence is TGTGCCAGCGGAGAGGGAGGGGCTTTGGGCAATCAGCCCCAGCATTTT. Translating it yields CASGEGGALGNQPQHF.

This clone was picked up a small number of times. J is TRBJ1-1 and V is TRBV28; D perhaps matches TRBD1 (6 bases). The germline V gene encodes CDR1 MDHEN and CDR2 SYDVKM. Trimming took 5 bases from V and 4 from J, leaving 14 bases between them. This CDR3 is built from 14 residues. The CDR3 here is CASSRQVVVTEAFF. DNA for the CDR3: TGTGCCAGCAGTCGACAGGTGGTGGTCACTGAAGCTTTCTTT.

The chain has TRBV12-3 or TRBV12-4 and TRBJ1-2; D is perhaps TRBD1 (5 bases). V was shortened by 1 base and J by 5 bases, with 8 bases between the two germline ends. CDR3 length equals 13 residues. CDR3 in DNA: TGTGCCAGCAGTTTAGGACAGACTTATGGCTACACCTTC. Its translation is CASSLGQTYGYTF.

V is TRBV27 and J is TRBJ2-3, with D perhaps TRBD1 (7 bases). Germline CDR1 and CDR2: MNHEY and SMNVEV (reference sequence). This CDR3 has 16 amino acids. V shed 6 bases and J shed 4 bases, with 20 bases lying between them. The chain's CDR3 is CASSPEAGRGSDTQYF. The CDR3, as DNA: TGTGCCAGCAGCCCCGAAGCGGGCAGGGGGTCAGATACGCAGTATTTT.

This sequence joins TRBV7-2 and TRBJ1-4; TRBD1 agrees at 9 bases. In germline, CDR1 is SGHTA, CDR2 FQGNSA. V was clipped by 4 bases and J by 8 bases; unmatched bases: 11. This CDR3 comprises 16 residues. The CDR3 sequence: CASSSKDRDREEKLFF. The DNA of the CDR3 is TGTGCCAGCAGCTCCAAAGACCGGGACAGGGAGGAAAAACTGTTTTTT.

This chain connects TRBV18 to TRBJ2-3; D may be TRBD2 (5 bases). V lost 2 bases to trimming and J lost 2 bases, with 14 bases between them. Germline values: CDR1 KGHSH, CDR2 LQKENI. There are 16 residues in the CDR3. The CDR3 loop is CASSPNGGSDTDTQYF. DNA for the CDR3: TGTGCCAGCTCACCAAATGGCGGGTCAGACACAGATACGCAGTATTTT.

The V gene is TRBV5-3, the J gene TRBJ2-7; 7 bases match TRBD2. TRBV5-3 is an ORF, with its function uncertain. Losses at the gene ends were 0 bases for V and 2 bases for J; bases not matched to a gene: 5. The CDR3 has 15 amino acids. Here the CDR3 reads CARSLEVREAYEQYF. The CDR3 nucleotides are TGTGCCAGAAGCTTGGAGGTTCGGGAGGCCTACGAGCAGTACTTC.

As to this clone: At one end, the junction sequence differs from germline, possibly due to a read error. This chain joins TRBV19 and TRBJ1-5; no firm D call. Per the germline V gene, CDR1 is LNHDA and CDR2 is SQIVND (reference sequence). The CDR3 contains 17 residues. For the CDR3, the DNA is TGTGCCAGTAGTATAACCGTACCTAGCTGGAGTAATCAACCCCAGCATTTT. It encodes CASSITVPSWSNQPQHF.

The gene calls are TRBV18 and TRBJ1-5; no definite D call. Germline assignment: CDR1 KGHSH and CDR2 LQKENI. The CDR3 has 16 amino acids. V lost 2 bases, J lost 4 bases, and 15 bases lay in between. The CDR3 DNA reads TGTGCCAGCTCACCAGGGGAGGGCCCTTTAAATCAGCCCCAGCATTTT. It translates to CASSPGEGPLNQPQHF.

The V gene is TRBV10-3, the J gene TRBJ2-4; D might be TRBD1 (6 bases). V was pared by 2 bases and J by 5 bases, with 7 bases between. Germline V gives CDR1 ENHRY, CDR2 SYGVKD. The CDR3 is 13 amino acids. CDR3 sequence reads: CAISEGGQNIQYF. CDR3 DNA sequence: TGTGCCATCAGTGAGGGGGGCCAAAACATTCAGTACTTC.

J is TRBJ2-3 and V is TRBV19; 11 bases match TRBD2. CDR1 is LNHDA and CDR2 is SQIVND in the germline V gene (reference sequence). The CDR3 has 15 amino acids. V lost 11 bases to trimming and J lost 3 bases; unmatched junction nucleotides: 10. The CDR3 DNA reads TGTGCCTGTATGGTAGCGGGAGGGACTACAGATACGCAGTATTTT. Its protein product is CACMVAGGTTDTQYF. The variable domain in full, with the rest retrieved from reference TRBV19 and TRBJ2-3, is DGGITQSPKYLFRKEGQNVTLSCEQNLNHDAMYWYRQDPGQGLRLIYYSQIVNDFQKGDIAEGYSVSREKKESFPLTVTSAQKNPTAFYLCACMVAGGTTDTQYFGPGTRLTVL.

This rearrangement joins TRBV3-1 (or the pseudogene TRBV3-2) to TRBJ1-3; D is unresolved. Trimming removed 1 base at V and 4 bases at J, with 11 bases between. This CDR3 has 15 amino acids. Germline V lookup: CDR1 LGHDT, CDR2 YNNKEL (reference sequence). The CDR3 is CASSQAGSGGNTIYF. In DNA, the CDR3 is TGTGCCAGCAGCCAAGCGGGGTCAGGAGGAAACACCATATATTTT.

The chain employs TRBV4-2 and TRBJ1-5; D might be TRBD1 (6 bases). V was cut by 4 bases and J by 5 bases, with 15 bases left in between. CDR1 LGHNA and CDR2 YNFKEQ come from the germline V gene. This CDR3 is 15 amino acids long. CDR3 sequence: CASSPEGGAHQPQHF. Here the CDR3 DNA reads TGTGCCAGCAGCCCAGAAGGGGGGGCTCATCAGCCCCAGCATTTT.

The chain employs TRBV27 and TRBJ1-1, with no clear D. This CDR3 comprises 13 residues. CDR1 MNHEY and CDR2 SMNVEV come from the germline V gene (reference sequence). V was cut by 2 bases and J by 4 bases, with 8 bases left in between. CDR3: CASSLEVLTEAFF. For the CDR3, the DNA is TGTGCCAGCAGTTTAGAGGTCCTCACTGAAGCTTTCTTT.